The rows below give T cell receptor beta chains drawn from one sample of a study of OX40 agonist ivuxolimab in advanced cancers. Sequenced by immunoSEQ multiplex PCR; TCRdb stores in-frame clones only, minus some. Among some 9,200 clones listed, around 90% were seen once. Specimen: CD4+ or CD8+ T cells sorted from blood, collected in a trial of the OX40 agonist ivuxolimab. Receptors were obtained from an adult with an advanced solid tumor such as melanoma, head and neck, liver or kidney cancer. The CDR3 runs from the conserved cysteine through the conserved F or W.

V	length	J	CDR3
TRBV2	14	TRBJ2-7	CASSAILSSYEQYF
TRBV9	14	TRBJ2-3	CASTKGQNTDTQYF
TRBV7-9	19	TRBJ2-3	CASSLFRARDGVLGDTQYF
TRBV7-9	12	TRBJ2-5	CASSLQMETQYF
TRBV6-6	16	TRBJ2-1	CASSYSGLGWGSEQFF
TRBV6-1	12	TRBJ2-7	CASSQTGIEQYF
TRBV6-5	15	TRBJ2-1	CASIRDPSSYNEQFF
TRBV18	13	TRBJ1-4	CASSPGQGEKLFF
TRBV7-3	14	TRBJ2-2	CASSKLLNTGELFF
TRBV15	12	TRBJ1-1	CATSREGLEAFF
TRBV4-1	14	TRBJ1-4	CASRRRQGGEKLFF
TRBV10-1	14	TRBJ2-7	CASSEGRVTYEQYF
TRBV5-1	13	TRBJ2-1	CASSSREGGEQFF
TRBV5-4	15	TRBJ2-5	CASSIGTSAQETQYF
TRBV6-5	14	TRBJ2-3	CASPYGTSTDTQYF
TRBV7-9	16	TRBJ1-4	CASSYWTPATNEKLFF
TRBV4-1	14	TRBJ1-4	CASSRTVTNEKLFF